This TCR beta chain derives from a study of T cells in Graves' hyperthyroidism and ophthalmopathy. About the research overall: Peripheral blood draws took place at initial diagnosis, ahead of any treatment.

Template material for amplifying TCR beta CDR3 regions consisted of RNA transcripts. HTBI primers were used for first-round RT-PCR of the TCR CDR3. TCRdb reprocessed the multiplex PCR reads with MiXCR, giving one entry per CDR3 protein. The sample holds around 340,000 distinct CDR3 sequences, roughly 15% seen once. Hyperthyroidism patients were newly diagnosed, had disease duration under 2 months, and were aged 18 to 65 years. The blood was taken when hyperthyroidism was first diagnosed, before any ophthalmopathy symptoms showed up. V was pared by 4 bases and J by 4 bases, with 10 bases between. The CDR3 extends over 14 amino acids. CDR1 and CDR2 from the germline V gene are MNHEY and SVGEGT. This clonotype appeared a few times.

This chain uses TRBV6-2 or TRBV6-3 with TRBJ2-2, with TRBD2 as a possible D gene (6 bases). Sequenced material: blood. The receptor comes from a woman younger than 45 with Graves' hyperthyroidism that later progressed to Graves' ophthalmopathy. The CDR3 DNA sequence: TGTGCCAGCAGTTCCGGGAGCTCCACCGGGGAGCTGTTTTTT. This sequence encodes CASSSGSSTGELFF.